This T cell receptor (beta chain) comes out of a study of blood T cell repertoires in COVID-19. Study at large: The United States, Italy and Spain were the sources of the acute and convalescent COVID-19 samples. From T cells, B-cell-depleted T cells, or PBMCs came the material, which was cDNA or gDNA.

Original data processing: Reference gene primer amplification yielded estimated nucleated cell counts. TCRdb's copy holds only in-frame clones and misses some; the assay was immunoSEQ multiplex PCR. V, J and clone size reflect that table, while D and trimming were determined from the DNA. In the table there are just over 650,000 clones, about 90% of which are singletons. Germline V gene sequence: CDR1 KGHDR, CDR2 SFDVKD. V dropped 1 base and J dropped 9 bases, with 15 bases sitting between them. The CDR3 totals 15 residues. Input material: peripheral blood. J is TRBJ2-1 and V is TRBV24-1, with a tentative D call TRBD2 (6 bases). The receptor's source is a young woman with acute or convalescent COVID-19. The CDR3 DNA sequence: TGTGCCACCAGTGATTTAACAGGAGGGCTATTTGAGCAGTTCTTC. This codes for CATSDLTGGLFEQFF.